The present entry profiles one T cell receptor (beta chain) with its context. The authors loaded 200 ng DNA, 30,000 to 35,000 T cell genomes, into sorted-subset replicate PCRs. Profiled with immunoSEQ multiplex PCR; TCRdb holds only in-frame clones, not every one. The sample yields 2 million to 2.5 million clones, approximately 96% seen once. The sample originates from a study of shared clonotypes between healthy human individuals. Overall study context: Per donor, CD8 memory used one plate, CD8 naive used two, CD4 memory used three and CD4 naive used three.

Germline V CDR1 and CDR2: SGHRS, YFSETQ. This CDR3 has 18 residues. Trimming took 1 base from V and 0 from J; bases not matched to a gene: 9. Specimen: naive CD4+ T cells sorted from blood. Subset given: CD45RA+ positively selected. This receptor was identified in a man aged 18 to 29 in good health. This sequence joins TRBV5-1 and TRBJ2-3, with 9 bases identical to TRBD2. This CDR3 is CASSLKLAGWTSTDTQYF. The CDR3 DNA sequence: TGCGCCAGCAGCTTGAAACTAGCGGGTTGGACTAGCACAGATACGCAGTATTTT.